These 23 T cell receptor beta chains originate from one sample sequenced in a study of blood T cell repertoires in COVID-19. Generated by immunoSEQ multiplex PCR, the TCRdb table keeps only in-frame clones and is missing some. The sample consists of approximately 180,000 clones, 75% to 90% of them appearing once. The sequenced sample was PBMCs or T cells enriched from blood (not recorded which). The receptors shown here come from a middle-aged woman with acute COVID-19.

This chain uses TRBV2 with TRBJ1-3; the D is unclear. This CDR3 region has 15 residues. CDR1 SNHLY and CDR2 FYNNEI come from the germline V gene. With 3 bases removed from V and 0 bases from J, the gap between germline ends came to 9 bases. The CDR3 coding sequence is TGTGCCAGCAGTGACTCCACTCTCTCTGGAAACACCATATATTTT. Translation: CASSDSTLSGNTIYF.

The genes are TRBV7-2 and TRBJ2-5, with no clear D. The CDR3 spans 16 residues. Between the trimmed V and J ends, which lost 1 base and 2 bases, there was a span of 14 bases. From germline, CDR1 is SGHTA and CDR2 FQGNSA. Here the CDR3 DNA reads TGTGCCAGCAGCTTAGGAAGCTCCGCGCCTCAAGAGACCCAGTACTTC. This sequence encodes CASSLGSSAPQETQYF. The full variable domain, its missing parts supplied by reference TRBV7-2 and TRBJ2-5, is GAGVSQSPSNKVTEKGKDVELRCDPISGHTALYWYRQSLGQGLEFLIYFQGNSAPDKSGLPSDRFSAERTGGSVSTLTIQRTQQEDSAVYLCASSLGSSAPQETQYFGPGTRLLVL.

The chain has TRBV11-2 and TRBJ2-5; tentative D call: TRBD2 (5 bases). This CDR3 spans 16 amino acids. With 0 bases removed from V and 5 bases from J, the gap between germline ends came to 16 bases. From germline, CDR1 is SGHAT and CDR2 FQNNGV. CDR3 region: CASSLDPGGLKETQYF. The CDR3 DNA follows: TGTGCCAGCAGCTTAGATCCTGGCGGGTTAAAGGAGACCCAGTACTTC.

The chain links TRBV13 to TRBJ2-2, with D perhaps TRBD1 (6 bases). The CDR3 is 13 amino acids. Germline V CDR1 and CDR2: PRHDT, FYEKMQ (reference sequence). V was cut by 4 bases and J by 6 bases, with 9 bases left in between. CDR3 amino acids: CASSSTGSGELFF. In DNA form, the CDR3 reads TGTGCCAGCAGCTCCACAGGGTCCGGGGAGCTGTTTTTT.

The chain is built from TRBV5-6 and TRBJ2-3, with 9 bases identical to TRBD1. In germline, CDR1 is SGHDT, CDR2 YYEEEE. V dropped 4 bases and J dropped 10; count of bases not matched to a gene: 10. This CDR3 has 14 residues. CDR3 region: CASSRTGAGVAQYF. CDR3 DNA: TGTGCCAGCAGCCGGACAGGGGCCGGGGTGGCGCAGTATTTT.

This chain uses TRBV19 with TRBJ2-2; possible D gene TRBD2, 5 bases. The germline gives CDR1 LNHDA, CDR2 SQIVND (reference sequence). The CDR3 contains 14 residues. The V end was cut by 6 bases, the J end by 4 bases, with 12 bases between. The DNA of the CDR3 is TGTGCCAGTAGCCAACGGACTGGCACCGGGGAGCTGTTTTTT. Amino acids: CASSQRTGTGELFF.

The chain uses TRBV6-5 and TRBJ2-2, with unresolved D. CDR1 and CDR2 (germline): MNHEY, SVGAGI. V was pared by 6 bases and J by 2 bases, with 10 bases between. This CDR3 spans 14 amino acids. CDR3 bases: TGTGCCAGCAGGAGAGTCGCCAACACCGGGGAGCTGTTTTTT. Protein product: CASRRVANTGELFF.

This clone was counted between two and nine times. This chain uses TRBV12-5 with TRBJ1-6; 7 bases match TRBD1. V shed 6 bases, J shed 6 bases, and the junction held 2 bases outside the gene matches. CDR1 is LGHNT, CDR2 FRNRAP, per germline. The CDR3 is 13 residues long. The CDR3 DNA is TGTGCTAGTGGCGGGACAGTTAATTCACCCCTCCACTTT. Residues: CASGGTVNSPLHF. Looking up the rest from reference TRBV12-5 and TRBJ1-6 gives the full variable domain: DARVTQTPRHKVTEMGQEVTMRCQPILGHNTVFWYRQTMMQGLELLAYFRNRAPLDDSGMPKDRFSAEMPDATLATLKIQPSEPRDSAVYFCASGGTVNSPLHFGNGTRLTVT.

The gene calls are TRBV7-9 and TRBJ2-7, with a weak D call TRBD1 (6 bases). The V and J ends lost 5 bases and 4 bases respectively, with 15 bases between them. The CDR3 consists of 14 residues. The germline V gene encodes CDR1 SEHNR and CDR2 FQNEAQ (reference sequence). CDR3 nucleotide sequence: TGTGCCAGCAGCCCCCGGGACAATCCTTACGAGCAGTACTTC. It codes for CASSPRDNPYEQYF.

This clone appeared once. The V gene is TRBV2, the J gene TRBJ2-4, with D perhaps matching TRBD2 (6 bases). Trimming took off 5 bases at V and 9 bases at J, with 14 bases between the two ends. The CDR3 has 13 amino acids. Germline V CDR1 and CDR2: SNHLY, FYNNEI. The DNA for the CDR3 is TGTGCCAGCAGTCTCGACTTGGGGGGCATTCAGTACTTC. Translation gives CASSLDLGGIQYF.

CDR3 coding DNA: TGCGCCAGCAGCCAAGACGGGACAGGGGGGTCCTACGAGCAGTACTTC. It translates to CASSQDGTGGSYEQYF. This sequence joins TRBV4-3 and TRBJ2-7, with 11 bases that match TRBD1. CDR1 and CDR2 (germline): LGHNA, YSLEER. The CDR3 runs 16 residues. With 0 bases clipped from V and 1 base from J, the junction kept 2 bases outside the gene matches.

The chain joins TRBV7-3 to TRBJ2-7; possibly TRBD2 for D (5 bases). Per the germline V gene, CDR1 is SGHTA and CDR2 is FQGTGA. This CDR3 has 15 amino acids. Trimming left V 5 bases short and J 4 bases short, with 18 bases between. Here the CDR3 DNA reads TGTGCCAGCAGCCACGCCGGTGGGAGTAAATACGAGCAGTACTTC. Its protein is CASSHAGGSKYEQYF.

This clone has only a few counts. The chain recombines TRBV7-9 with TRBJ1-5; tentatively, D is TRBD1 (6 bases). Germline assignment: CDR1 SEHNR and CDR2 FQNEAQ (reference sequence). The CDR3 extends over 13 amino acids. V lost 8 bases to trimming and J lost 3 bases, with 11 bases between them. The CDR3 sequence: CASGTGYNQPQHF. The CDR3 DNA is TGTGCCAGCGGTACAGGGTACAATCAGCCCCAGCATTTT.

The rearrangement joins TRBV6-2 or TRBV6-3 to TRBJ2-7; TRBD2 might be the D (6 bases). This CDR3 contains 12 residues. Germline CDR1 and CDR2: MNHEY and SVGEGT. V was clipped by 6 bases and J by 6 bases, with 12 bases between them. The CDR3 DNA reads TGTGCCAGCAGCCAGACTAGGGGCGAGCAGTACTTC. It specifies CASSQTRGEQYF.

The CDR3 loop reads CASSQDRVYGYTF. The CDR3 DNA follows: TGCGCCAGCAGCCAAGATCGGGTTTATGGCTACACCTTC. J is TRBJ1-2 and V is TRBV4-1; D unclear. Germline V lookup: CDR1 MGHRA, CDR2 YSYEKL. V lost 0 bases and J 5 bases, leaving 7 bases between the germline ends. The CDR3 loop spans 13 amino acids.

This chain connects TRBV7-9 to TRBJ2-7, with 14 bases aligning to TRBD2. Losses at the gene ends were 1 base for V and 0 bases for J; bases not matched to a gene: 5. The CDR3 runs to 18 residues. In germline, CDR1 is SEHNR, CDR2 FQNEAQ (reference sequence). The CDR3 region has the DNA TGTGCCAGCAGCTTAGGAGGGACTAGCGGGGGAAGCTCCTACGAGCAGTACTTC. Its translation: CASSLGGTSGGSSYEQYF.

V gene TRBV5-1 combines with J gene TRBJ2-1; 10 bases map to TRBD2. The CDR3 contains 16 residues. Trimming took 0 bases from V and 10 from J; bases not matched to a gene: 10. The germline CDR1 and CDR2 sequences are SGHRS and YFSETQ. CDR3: CASSLESSGGWGEQFF. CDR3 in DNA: TGCGCCAGCAGCTTGGAGTCTAGCGGGGGATGGGGCGAGCAGTTCTTC.

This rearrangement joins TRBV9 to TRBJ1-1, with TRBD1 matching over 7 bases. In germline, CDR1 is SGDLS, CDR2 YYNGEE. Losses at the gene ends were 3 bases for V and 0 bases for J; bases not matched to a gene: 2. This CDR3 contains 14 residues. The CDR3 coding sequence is TGTGCCAGCAGCGGCACAGGGGTGAACACTGAAGCTTTCTTT. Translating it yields CASSGTGVNTEAFF.

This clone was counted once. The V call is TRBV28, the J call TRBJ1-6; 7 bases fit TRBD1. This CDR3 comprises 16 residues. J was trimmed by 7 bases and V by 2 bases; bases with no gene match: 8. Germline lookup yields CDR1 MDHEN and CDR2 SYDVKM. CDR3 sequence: CASSLKDRFPNSPLHF. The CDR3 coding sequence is TGTGCCAGCAGTTTAAAGGACAGGTTCCCGAATTCACCCCTCCACTTT. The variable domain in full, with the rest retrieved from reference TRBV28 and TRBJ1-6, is DVKVTQSSRYLVKRTGEKVFLECVQDMDHENMFWYRQDPGLGLRLIYFSYDVKMKEKGDIPEGYSVSREKKERFSLILESASTNQTSMYLCASSLKDRFPNSPLHFGNGTRLTVT.

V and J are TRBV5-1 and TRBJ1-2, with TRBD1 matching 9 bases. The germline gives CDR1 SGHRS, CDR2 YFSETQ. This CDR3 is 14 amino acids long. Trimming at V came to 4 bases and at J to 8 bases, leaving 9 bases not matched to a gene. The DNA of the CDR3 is TGCGCCAGCAGCGAGACCGGGACAGGGCGAGGCTACACCTTC. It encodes CASSETGTGRGYTF.

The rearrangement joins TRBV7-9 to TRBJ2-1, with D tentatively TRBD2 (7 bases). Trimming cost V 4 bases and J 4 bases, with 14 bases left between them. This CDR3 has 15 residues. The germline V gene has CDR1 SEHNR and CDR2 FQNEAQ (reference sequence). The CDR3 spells CASSSDGGPYNEQFF. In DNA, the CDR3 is TGTGCCAGCAGCTCAGACGGGGGGCCGTACAATGAGCAGTTCTTC.

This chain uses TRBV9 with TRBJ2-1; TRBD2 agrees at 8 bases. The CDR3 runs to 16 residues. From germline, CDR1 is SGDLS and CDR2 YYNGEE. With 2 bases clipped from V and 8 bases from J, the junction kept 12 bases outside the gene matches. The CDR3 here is CASSVQPRGGRDEQFF. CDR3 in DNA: TGTGCCAGCAGCGTGCAGCCCCGGGGGGGCCGGGATGAGCAGTTCTTC.

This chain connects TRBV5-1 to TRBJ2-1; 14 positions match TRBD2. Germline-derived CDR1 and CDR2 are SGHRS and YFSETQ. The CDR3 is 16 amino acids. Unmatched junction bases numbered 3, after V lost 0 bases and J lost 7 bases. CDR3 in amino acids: CASSLATSGRANEQFF. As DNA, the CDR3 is TGCGCCAGCAGCTTGGCGACTAGCGGGAGGGCTAATGAGCAGTTCTTC.